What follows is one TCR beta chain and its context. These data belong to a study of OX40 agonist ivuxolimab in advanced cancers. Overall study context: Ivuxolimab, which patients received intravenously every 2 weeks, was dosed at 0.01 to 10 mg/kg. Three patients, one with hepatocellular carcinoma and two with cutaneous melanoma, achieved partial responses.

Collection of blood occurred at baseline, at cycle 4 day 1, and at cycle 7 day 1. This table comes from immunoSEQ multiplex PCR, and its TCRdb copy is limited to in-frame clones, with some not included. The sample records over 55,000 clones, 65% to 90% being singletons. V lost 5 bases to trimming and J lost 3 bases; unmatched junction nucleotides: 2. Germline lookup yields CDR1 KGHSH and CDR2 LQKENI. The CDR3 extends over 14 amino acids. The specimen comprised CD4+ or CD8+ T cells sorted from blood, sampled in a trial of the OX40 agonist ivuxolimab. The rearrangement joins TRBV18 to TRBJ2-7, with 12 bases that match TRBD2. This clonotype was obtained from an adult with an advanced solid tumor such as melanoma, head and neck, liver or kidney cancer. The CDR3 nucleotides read TGTGCCAGCTCATCTAGCGGGAGGGGCTACGAGCAGTACTTC. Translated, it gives CASSSSGRGYEQYF. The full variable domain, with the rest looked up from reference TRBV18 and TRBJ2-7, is NAGVMQNPRHLVRRRGQEARLRCSPMKGHSHVYWYRQLPEEGLKFMVYLQKENIIDESGMPKERFSAEFPKEGPSILRIQQVVRGDSAAYFCASSSSGRGYEQYFGPGTRLTVT.